This T cell receptor (beta chain) was captured by sequencing in a study of early T cells in non-severe SARS-CoV-2 infection. Overall study findings and caveats: Using VDJdb, the matching emphasized anti-spike CD8 responses while missing private and CD4 specificities.

Unique molecular identifier tags were affixed to discrete cDNA molecules. Each CDR3 protein is one row after TCRdb ran MiXCR on the 5' RACE reads. The sample lists roughly 54,000 distinct CDR3 sequences, about 8% occurring once. As regards this clonotype: Its antigen is not identified.

Germline CDR1 is SEHNR and CDR2 is FQNEAQ (reference sequence). The CDR3 is 13 residues long. Trimming removed 4 bases from V and 6 bases from J, with 13 bases in between. The sample in question was whole blood, obtained at baseline. This clonotype originated in an adult who was a healthcare worker with PCR-confirmed SARS-CoV-2 infection or an uninfected control (not recorded which). V gene TRBV7-9 combines with J gene TRBJ2-7; the D is unclear. CDR3 DNA: TGTGCCAGCAGCTCGGCCGTAGGGCGCGAGCAGTACTTC. This gives the protein CASSSAVGREQYF.